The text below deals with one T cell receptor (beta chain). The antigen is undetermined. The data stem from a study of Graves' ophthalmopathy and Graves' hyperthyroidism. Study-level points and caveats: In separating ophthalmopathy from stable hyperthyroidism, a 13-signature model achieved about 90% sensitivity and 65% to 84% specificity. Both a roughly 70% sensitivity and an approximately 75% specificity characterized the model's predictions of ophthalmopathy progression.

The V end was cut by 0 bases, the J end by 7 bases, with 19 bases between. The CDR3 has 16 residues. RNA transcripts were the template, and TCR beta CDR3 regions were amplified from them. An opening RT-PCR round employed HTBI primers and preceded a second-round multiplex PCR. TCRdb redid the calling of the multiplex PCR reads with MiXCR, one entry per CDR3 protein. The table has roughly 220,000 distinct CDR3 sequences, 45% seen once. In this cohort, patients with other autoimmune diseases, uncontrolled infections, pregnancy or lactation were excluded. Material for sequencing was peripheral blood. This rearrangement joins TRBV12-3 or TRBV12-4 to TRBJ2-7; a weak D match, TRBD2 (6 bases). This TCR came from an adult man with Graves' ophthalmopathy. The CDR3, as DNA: TGTGCCAGCAGTTTAGCGTATGGCGGGGAGGCGAAAGAGCAGTACTTC. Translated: CASSLAYGGEAKEQYF.